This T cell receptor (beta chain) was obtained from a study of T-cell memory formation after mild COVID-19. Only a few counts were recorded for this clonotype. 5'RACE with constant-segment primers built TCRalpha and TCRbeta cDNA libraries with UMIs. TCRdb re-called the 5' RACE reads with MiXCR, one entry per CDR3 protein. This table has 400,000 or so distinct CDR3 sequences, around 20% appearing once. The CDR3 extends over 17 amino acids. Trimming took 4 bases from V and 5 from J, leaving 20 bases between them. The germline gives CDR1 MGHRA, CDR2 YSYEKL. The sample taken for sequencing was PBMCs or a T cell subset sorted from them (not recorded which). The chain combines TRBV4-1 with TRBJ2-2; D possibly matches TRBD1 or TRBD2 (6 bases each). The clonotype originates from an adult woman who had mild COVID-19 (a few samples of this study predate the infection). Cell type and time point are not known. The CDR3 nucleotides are TGCGCCAGCAGCCCCGTGCATCGGGGGCTCTCGACCGGGGAGCTGTTTTTT. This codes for CASSPVHRGLSTGELFF.